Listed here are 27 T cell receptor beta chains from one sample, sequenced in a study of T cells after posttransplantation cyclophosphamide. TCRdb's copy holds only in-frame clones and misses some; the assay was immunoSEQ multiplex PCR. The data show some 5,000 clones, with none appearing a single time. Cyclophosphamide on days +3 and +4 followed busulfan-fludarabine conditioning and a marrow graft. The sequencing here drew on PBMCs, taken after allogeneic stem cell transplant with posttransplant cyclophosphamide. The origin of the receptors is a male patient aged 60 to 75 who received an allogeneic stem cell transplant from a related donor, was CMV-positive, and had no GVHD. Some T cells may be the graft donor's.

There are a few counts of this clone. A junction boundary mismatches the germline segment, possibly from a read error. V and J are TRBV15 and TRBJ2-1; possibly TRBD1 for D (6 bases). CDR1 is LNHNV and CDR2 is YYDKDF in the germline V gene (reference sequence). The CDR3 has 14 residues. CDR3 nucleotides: TGTGCCACCAGTAGAGGTGGGGGCCCCACTGAGCAGTTCTTC. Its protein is CATSRGGGPTEQFF.

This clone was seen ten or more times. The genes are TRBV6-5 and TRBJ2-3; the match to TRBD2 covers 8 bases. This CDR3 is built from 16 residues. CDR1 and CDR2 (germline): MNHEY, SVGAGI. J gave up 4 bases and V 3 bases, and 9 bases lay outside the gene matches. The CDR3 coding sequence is TGTGCCAGCAGTTATTTCGGGGGGGCCGGGGCAGATACGCAGTATTTT. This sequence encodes CASSYFGGAGADTQYF.

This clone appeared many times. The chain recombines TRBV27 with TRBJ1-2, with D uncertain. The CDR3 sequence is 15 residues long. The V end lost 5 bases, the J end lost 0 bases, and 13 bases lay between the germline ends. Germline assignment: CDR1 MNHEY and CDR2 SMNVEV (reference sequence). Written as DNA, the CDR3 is TGTGCCAGCAGTCCCAACAGAGAACCTAACTATGGCTACACCTTC. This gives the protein CASSPNREPNYGYTF.

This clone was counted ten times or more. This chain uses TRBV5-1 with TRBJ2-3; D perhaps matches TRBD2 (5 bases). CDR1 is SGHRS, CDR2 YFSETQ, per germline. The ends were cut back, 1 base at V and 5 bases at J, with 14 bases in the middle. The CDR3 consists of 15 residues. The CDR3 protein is CASSLRTSRGDTQYF. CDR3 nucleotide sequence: TGCGCCAGCAGCTTGCGGACTTCCCGGGGAGATACGCAGTATTTT.

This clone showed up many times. This CDR3 is CASINFGNTIYF. The CDR3 nucleotides are TGTGCCAGCATTAACTTTGGAAACACCATATATTTT. This chain uses TRBV28 with TRBJ1-3; D gene ambiguous. V was trimmed by 7 bases and J by 3 bases, leaving 7 bases between them. The V gene's germline CDR1 is MDHEN and CDR2 SYDVKM. The CDR3 loop spans 12 amino acids.

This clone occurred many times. The CDR3 protein is CAWTDTADNEQFF. CDR3 sequence (DNA): TGTGCCTGGACCGACACGGCAGACAATGAGCAGTTCTTC. The rearrangement joins TRBV30 to TRBJ2-1; D gene unclear. Trimming removed 4 bases from V and 5 bases from J, with 12 bases in between. Germline loops: CDR1 GTSNPN, CDR2 SVGIG (reference sequence). The CDR3 runs 13 residues.

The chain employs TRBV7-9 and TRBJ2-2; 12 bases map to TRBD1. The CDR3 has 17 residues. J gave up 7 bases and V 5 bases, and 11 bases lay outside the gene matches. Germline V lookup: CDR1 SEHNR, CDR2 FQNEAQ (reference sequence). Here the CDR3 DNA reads TGTGCCAGCAGCGGAAGACTGGGACAGGGGGCAGGCGGGGAGCTGTTTTTT. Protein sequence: CASSGRLGQGAGGELFF.

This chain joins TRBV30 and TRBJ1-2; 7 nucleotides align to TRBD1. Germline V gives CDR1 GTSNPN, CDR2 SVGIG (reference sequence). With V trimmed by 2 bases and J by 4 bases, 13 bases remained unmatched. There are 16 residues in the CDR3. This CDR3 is CAWSPLGGGGGYGYTF. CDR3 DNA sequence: TGTGCCTGGAGTCCCCTTGGTGGAGGGGGCGGCTATGGCTACACCTTC.

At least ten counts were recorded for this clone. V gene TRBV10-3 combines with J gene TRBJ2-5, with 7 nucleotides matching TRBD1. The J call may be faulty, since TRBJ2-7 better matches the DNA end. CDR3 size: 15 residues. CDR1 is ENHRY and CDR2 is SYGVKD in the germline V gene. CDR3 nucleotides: TGTGCCATCAGTGAGACTAATTGGGACAGTGACGAGCAGTACTTC. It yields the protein CAISETNWDSDEQYF.

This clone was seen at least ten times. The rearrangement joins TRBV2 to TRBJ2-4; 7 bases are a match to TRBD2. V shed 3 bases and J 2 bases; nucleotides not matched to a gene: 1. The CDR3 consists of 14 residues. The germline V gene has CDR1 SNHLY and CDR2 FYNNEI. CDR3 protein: CASSEGGTKNIQYF. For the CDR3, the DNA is TGTGCCAGCAGTGAGGGGGGGACCAAAAACATTCAGTACTTC. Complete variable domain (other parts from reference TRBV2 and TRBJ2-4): EPEVTQTPSHQVTQMGQEVILRCVPISNHLYFYWYRQILGQKVEFLVSFYNNEISEKSEIFDDQFSVERPDGSNFTLKIRSTKLEDSAMYFCASSEGGTKNIQYFGAGTRLSVL.

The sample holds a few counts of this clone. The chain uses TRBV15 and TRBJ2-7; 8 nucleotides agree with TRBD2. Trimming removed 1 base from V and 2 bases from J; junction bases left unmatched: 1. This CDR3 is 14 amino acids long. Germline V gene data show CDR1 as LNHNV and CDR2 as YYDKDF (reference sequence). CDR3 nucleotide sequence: TGTGCCACCAGCAGAGCGCGGGGGGCCTACGAGCAGTACTTC. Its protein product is CATSRARGAYEQYF.

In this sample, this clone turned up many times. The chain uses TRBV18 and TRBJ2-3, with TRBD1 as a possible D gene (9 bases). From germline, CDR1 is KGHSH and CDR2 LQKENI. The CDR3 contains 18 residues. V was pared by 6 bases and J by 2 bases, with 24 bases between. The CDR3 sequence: CASSGQGIAGSFTDTQYF. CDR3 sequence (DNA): TGTGCCAGCTCCGGACAGGGGATAGCGGGGAGTTTCACAGATACGCAGTATTTT.

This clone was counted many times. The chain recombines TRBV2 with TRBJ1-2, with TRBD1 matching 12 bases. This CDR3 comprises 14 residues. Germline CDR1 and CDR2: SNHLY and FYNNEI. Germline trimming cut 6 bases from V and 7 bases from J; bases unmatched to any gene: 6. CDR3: CASRPGQGALGYTF. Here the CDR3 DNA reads TGTGCCAGCAGGCCGGGACAGGGGGCGCTTGGCTACACCTTC.

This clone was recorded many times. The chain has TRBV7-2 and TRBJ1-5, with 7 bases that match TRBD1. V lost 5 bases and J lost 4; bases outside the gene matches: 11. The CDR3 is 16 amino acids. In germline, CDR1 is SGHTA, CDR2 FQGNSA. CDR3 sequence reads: CASSLTTGRVNQPQHF. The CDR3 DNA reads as TGTGCCAGCAGCCTAACGACAGGGAGAGTTAATCAGCCCCAGCATTTT.

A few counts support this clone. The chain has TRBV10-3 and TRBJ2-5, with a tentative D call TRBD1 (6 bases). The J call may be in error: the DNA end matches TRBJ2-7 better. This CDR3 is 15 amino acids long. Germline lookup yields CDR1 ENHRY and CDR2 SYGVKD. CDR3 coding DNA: TGTGCCATCAGTGACGTGCCAGGGGCGGCCGACGAGCAGTACTTC. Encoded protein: CAISDVPGAADEQYF.

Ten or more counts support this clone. This chain's CDR3 is CASSLDRGSEAFF. The CDR3 region has the DNA TGTGCCAGCAGCCTGGACAGGGGAAGTGAAGCTTTCTTT. The chain recombines TRBV6-5 with TRBJ1-1; 9 bases agree with TRBD1. The germline CDR1 and CDR2 sequences are MNHEY and SVGAGI. The CDR3 extends over 13 amino acids. Trimming took 6 bases from V and 7 from J; bases not matched to a gene: 6.

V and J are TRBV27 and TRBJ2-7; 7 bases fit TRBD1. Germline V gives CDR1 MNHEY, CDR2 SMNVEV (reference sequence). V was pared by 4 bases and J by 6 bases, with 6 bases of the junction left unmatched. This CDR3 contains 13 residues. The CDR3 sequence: CASSSDRVGEQYF. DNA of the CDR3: TGTGCCAGCAGTTCCGACAGGGTAGGCGAGCAGTACTTC.

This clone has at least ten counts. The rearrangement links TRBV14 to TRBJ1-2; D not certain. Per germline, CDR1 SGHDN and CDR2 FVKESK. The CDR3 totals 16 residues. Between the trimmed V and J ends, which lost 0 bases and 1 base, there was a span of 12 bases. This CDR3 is CASSQEIGGLNYGYTF. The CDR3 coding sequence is TGTGCCAGCAGCCAAGAAATCGGCGGCCTTAACTATGGCTACACCTTC.

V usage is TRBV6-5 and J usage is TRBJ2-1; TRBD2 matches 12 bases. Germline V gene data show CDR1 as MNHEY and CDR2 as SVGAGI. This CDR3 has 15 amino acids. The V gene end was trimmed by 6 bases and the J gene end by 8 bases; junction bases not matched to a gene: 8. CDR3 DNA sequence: TGTGCCAGCAGCCCCCTAGCGGGGGGGCGGCATGAGCAGTTCTTC. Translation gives CASSPLAGGRHEQFF.

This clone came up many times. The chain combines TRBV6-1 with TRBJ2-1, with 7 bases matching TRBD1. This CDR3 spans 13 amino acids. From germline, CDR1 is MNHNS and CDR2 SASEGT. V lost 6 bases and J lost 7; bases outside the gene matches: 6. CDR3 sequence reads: CASSADRANEQFF. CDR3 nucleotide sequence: TGTGCCAGCAGCGCAGACAGGGCGAATGAGCAGTTCTTC.

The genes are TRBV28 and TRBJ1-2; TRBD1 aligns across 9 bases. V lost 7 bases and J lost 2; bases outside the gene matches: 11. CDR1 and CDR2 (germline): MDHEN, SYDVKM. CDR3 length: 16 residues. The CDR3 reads CASNRLPGQGNYGYTF. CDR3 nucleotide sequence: TGTGCCAGCAATCGACTTCCGGGACAGGGAAACTATGGCTACACCTTC.

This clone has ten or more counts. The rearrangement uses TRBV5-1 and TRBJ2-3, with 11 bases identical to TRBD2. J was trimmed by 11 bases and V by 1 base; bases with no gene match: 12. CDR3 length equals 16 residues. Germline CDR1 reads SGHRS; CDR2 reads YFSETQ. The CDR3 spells CASSLSIAGGAEEQYF. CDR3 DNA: TGCGCCAGCAGCTTGTCAATAGCGGGGGGGGCGGAAGAGCAGTATTTT.

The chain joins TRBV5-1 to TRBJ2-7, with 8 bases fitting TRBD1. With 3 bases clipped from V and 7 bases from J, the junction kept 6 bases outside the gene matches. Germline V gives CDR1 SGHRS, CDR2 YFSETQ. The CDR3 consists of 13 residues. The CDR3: CASSYWTGNEQYF. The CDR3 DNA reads TGCGCCAGCAGCTACTGGACAGGGAATGAGCAGTACTTC.

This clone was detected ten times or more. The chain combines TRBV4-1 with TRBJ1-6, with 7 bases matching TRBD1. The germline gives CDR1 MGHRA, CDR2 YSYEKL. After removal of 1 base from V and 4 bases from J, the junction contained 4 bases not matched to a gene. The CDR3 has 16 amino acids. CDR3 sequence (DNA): TGCGCCAGCAGCCAAGGGGGACAGATTTATAATTCACCCCTCCACTTT. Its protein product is CASSQGGQIYNSPLHF.

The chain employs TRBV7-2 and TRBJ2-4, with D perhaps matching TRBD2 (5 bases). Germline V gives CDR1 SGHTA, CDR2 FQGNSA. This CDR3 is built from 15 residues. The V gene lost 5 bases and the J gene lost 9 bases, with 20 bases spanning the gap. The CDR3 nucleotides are TGTGCCAGCAGCCCCGGAGCACTAGTTGGGAGCATTCAGTACTTC. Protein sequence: CASSPGALVGSIQYF.

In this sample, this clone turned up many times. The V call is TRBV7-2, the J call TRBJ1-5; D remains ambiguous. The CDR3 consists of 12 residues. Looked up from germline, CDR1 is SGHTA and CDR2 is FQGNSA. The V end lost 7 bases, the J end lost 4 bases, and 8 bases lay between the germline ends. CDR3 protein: CASKLSNQPQHF. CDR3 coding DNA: TGTGCCAGCAAGCTGTCAAATCAGCCCCAGCATTTT. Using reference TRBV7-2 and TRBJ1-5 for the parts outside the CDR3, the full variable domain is GAGVSQSPSNKVTEKGKDVELRCDPISGHTALYWYRQSLGQGLEFLIYFQGNSAPDKSGLPSDRFSAERTGGSVSTLTIQRTQQEDSAVYLCASKLSNQPQHFGDGTRLSIL.

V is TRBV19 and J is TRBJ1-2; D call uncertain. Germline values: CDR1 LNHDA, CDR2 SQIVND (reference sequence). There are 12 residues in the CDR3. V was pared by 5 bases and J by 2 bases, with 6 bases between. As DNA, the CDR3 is TGTGCCAGTAGTCCCGTAAACTATGGCTACACCTTC. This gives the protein CASSPVNYGYTF.